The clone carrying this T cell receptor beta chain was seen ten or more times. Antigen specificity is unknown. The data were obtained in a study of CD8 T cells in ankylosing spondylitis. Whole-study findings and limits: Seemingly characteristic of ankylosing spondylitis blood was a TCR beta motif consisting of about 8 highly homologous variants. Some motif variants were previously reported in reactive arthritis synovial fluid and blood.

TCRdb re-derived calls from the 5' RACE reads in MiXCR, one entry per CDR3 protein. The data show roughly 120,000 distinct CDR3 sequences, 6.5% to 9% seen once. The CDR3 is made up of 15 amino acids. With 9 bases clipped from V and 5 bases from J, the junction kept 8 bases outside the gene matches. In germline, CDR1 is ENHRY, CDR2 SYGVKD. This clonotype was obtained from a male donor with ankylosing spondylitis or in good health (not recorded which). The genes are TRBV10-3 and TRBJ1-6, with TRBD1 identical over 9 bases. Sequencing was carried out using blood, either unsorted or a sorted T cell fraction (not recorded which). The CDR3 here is CAITKGDRDNSPLHF. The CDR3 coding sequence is TGTGCCATTACGAAAGGGGACAGGGATAATTCACCCCTCCACTTT.